The 22 T cell receptor beta chains listed next were all sequenced from one sample in a study of blood T cell repertoires in COVID-19. The assay was immunoSEQ multiplex PCR, and TCRdb's table has in-frame clones only and misses some. Altogether about 230,000 clones are present, approximately 90% being singletons, with the ten largest covering roughly 12%. The sample comprised peripheral blood. All receptors come from a man aged 45 to 65 with COVID-19, enrolled during active disease.

This chain joins TRBV3-1 (or the pseudogene TRBV3-2) and TRBJ1-2, with TRBD1 as a possible D gene (5 bases). This CDR3 contains 15 residues. Trimming took off 1 base at V and 4 bases at J, with 13 bases between the two ends. Germline V gene sequence: CDR1 LGHDT, CDR2 YNNKEL (reference sequence). Here the CDR3 DNA reads TGTGCCAGCAGCCAAGGAGGGAGGGGCTCCTATGGCTACACCTTC. Translated: CASSQGGRGSYGYTF.

The chain combines TRBV12-1 with TRBJ2-2; the listed D gene, TRBD2, was not tested against the DNA. TRBV12-1 represents a pseudogene. The CDR3 has 16 amino acids. The CDR3, as DNA: TGTGTCAGCAGTCTAGCGGGGGGGCCATACACCGGGGAGCTGTTTTTT. Protein: CVSSLAGGPYTGELFF.

The gene calls are TRBV5-4 and TRBJ1-4; 10 bases align to TRBD1. The CDR3 runs to 13 residues. In germline, CDR1 is SGHNT, CDR2 YYREEE (reference sequence). V was clipped by 5 bases and J by 12 bases; unmatched bases: 7. CDR3 region: CASSSRDRGELFF. The CDR3 DNA follows: TGTGCCAGCAGTTCCCGGGACAGGGGTGAACTGTTTTTT.

The gene calls are TRBV9 and TRBJ2-5, with TRBD2 as a possible D gene (6 bases). Germline V CDR1 and CDR2: SGDLS, YYNGEE. V dropped 1 base and J dropped 5 bases, with 18 bases sitting between them. The CDR3 covers 16 residues. The DNA for the CDR3 is TGTGCCAGCAGCGTACGGGGTAGCGGAGGTGGGGAGACCCAGTACTTC. Protein product: CASSVRGSGGGETQYF. The whole variable domain, remainder taken from reference TRBV9 and TRBJ2-5, is DSGVTQTPKHLITATGQRVTLRCSPRSGDLSVYWYQQSLDQGLQFLIQYYNGEERAKGNILERFSAQQFPDLHSELNLSSLELGDSALYFCASSVRGSGGGETQYFGPGTRLLVL.

About this clone: This specimen includes other DNA sequences encoding the same CDR3. The J gene is TRBJ1-4, the V gene TRBV5-1, with 11 positions matching TRBD1. Germline assignment: CDR1 SGHRS and CDR2 YFSETQ. V lost 4 bases and J lost 6; bases outside the gene matches: 2. The CDR3 length is 14 residues. This chain's CDR3 is CASSVGQGDEKLFF. The CDR3 nucleotides read TGCGCCAGCAGCGTGGGACAGGGGGATGAAAAACTGTTTTTT.

This sequence joins TRBV9 and TRBJ2-7; D may be TRBD2 (6 bases). The CDR3 contains 14 residues. V was pared by 0 bases and J by 3 bases, with 10 bases between. Germline CDR1 reads SGDLS; CDR2 reads YYNGEE. This CDR3 is CASSVVGGSYEQYF. The DNA of the CDR3 is TGTGCCAGCAGCGTAGTTGGAGGGAGCTACGAGCAGTACTTC. The full variable domain, completed using reference TRBV9 and TRBJ2-7, is DSGVTQTPKHLITATGQRVTLRCSPRSGDLSVYWYQQSLDQGLQFLIQYYNGEERAKGNILERFSAQQFPDLHSELNLSSLELGDSALYFCASSVVGGSYEQYFGPGTRLTVT.

This chain joins TRBV30 and TRBJ2-2, with D hard to call. CDR3 size: 13 residues. V was trimmed by 4 bases and J by 1 base, leaving 7 bases between them. Germline-derived CDR1 and CDR2 are GTSNPN and SVGIG (reference sequence). The CDR3 bases are TGTGCCTGGAAGGCAGGGAACACCGGGGAGCTGTTTTTT. It is translated as CAWKAGNTGELFF. Full variable domain (remainder filled in from reference TRBV30 and TRBJ2-2): SQTIHQWPATLVQPVGSPLSLECTVEGTSNPNLYWYRQAAGRGLQLLFYSVGIGQISSEVPQNLSASRPQDRQFILSSKKLLLSDSGFYLCAWKAGNTGELFFGEGSRLTVL.

The CDR3 nucleotides read TGTGCCAGCAGCGAAGACGACAGGGGGCAGCAAGAGACCCAGTACTTC. Translated: CASSEDDRGQQETQYF. V gene TRBV21-1 combines with J gene TRBJ2-5; the table's D call TRBD1 went unverified against the DNA. TRBV21-1 is listed as a pseudogene. The CDR3 length is 16 residues.

The chain joins TRBV19 to TRBJ2-7, with a tentative D call TRBD1 (6 bases). The germline V gene has CDR1 LNHDA and CDR2 SQIVND (reference sequence). Trimming took off 5 bases at V and 13 bases at J, with 18 bases between the two ends. CDR3 size: 12 residues. The CDR3 is CASSPTGISFYF. The DNA for the CDR3 is TGTGCCAGTAGTCCCACAGGGATTTCCTTCTACTTC.

The count of this clone is one. The chain uses TRBV7-8 and TRBJ2-1; TRBD1 matches 10 bases. The ends lost 3 bases at V and 0 bases at J; junction bases unmatched: 2. The CDR3 totals 16 residues. CDR1 and CDR2 from the germline V gene are SGHVS and FQNEAQ. CDR3 coding DNA: TGTGCCAGCAGCTTCGACAGGGGGCGCTCCTACAATGAGCAGTTCTTC. The encoded protein is CASSFDRGRSYNEQFF.

This clone has only one observation. The CDR3, as DNA: TGCGCCAGCAGCTCGGGGATCGGAGGGTTGATAGAAAAACTGTTTTTT. It specifies CASSSGIGGLIEKLFF. The rearrangement uses TRBV5-1 and TRBJ1-4; D gene ambiguous. The CDR3 totals 16 residues. Trimming cost V 3 bases and J 8 bases, with 20 bases left between them. Germline CDR1 and CDR2: SGHRS and YFSETQ.

This clone was picked up one time. The V and J genes are TRBV7-8 and TRBJ1-1; D is possibly TRBD1 (5 bases). The V gene's germline CDR1 is SGHVS and CDR2 FQNEAQ. Trimming left V 5 bases short and J 0 bases short, with 10 bases between. This CDR3 has 14 residues. DNA of the CDR3: TGTGCCAGCAGCCCCGTGACAGTGAACACTGAAGCTTTCTTT. Translating it yields CASSPVTVNTEAFF.

J is TRBJ1-1 and V is TRBV3-1 (or the pseudogene TRBV3-2); D might be TRBD1 (5 bases). Germline values: CDR1 LGHDT, CDR2 YNNKEL (reference sequence). The CDR3 runs 15 residues. The ends were cut back, 4 bases at V and 6 bases at J, with 18 bases in the middle. In nucleotides, the CDR3 is TGTGCCAGCAGCCCACTTGGCAGGGTGTACGCTGAAGCTTTCTTT. This codes for CASSPLGRVYAEAFF.

This clone appeared a few times. V usage is TRBV10-3 and J usage is TRBJ1-1; D remains unclear. Trimming left V 7 bases short and J 1 base short, with 10 bases between. Germline lookup yields CDR1 ENHRY and CDR2 SYGVKD. This CDR3 spans 13 amino acids. The CDR3 protein is CAINRDRNTEAFF. CDR3 DNA sequence: TGTGCCATCAACAGAGACCGGAACACTGAAGCTTTCTTT.

V gene TRBV6-2 or TRBV6-3 combines with J gene TRBJ2-1; 11 nucleotides align to TRBD2. This CDR3 has 16 amino acids. Germline CDR1 and CDR2: MNHEY and SVGEGT. The V gene end was trimmed by 4 bases and the J gene end by 1 base; junction bases not matched to a gene: 3. The CDR3 reads CASSSLAGGSYNEQFF. CDR3 DNA: TGTGCCAGCAGTTCCTTAGCGGGAGGGTCCTACAATGAGCAGTTCTTC.

In its sample, this clone was seen a few times. CDR3 sequence: CASSHNRGPGELFF. The CDR3 DNA is TGCGCCAGCAGTCATAACAGGGGGCCCGGGGAGCTGTTTTTT. J is TRBJ2-2 and V is TRBV10-1; TRBD1 matches 9 bases. Germline CDR1 reads WNHNN; CDR2 reads SYGVQD (reference sequence). This CDR3 is built from 14 residues. V dropped 5 bases and J dropped 6; count of bases not matched to a gene: 4.

The V call is TRBV3-1 (or the pseudogene TRBV3-2), the J call TRBJ2-7, with TRBD1 identical over 9 bases. Trimming at V came to 1 base and at J to 9 bases, leaving 4 bases not matched to a gene. The CDR3 loop spans 13 amino acids. Germline V gene lookup returns CDR1 LGHDT and CDR2 YNNKEL (reference sequence). For the CDR3, the DNA is TGTGCCAGCAGCCAAGCCACAGGGGGCGCGCAGTACTTC. Residues: CASSQATGGAQYF.

The chain links TRBV11-2 to TRBJ1-3; TRBD1 aligns across 12 bases. After removal of 5 bases from V and 4 bases from J, the junction contained 6 bases not matched to a gene. Germline loops: CDR1 SGHAT, CDR2 FQNNGV. The CDR3 consists of 16 residues. The CDR3 loop is CASSTRDRGRGNTIYF. CDR3 nucleotide sequence: TGTGCCAGCAGCACCCGGGACAGGGGGCGAGGAAACACCATATATTTT.

The chain links TRBV6-5 to TRBJ1-5; no definite D call. CDR1 is MNHEY and CDR2 is SVGAGI in the germline V gene. V lost 4 bases and J 5 bases, leaving 9 bases between the germline ends. The CDR3 totals 13 residues. CDR3 amino acids: CASSSRQDQPQHF. In nucleotides, the CDR3 is TGTGCCAGCAGTTCACGGCAGGATCAGCCCCAGCATTTT.

This chain uses TRBV4-1 with TRBJ2-7, with 7 bases matching TRBD1. The ends lost 0 bases at V and 2 bases at J; junction bases unmatched: 4. Germline lookup yields CDR1 MGHRA and CDR2 YSYEKL. This CDR3 is built from 15 residues. CDR3 loop: CASSQEPGTAYEQYF. The DNA of the CDR3 is TGCGCCAGCAGCCAAGAACCCGGGACAGCCTACGAGCAGTACTTC.

Only a few counts were recorded for this clone. The chain uses TRBV7-9 and TRBJ2-7; 7 positions agree with TRBD2. The V gene end was trimmed by 4 bases and the J gene end by 1 base; junction bases not matched to a gene: 7. The CDR3 loop spans 15 amino acids. Germline V CDR1 and CDR2: SEHNR, FQNEAQ (reference sequence). This CDR3 is CASSSRGGRSYEQYF. The CDR3 DNA reads TGTGCCAGCAGCTCCCGCGGCGGGAGATCCTACGAGCAGTACTTC. The entire variable domain, with the rest obtained from reference TRBV7-9 and TRBJ2-7, is as follows: DTGVSQNPRHKITKRGQNVTFRCDPISEHNRLYWYRQTLGQGPEFLTYFQNEAQLEKSRLLSDRFSAERPKGSFSTLEIQRTEQGDSAMYLCASSSRGGRSYEQYFGPGTRLTVT.

The V gene is TRBV5-1, the J gene TRBJ1-1; 7 bases are a match to TRBD1. In germline, CDR1 is SGHRS, CDR2 YFSETQ. J gave up 8 bases and V 0 bases, and 10 bases lay outside the gene matches. The CDR3 has 15 amino acids. The CDR3 DNA reads TGCGCCAGCAGCTTGGAGGGGACAGTGGGGTCCGAAGCTTTCTTT. Amino acids: CASSLEGTVGSEAFF.